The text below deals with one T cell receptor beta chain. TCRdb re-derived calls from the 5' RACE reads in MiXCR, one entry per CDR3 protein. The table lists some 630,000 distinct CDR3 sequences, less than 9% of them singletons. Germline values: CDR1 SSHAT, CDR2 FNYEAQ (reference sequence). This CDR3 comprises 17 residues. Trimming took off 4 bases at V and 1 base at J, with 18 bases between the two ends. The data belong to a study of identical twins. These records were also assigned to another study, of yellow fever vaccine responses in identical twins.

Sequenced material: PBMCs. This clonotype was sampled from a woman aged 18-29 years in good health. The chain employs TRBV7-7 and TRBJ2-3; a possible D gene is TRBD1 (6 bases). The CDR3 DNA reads TGTGCCAGCAGCTCCACGATCCGGGACAACTGCACAGATACGCAGTATTTT. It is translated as CASSSTIRDNCTDTQYF.